Listed here are 5 T cell receptor beta chains from one sample, sequenced in a study of technical replicates of blood from a handful of donors. Libraries were prepared by immunoSEQ multiplex PCR; TCRdb keeps only in-frame clonotypes and omits some of them. The table has 50,000 to 55,000 clones, 86% seen once. The specimen was PBMCs. The receptor source for this set is a human donor in good health. Some clones in this sample may be carry-over from other donors' samples.

This chain joins TRBV11-3 and TRBJ2-7; 7 positions match TRBD1. The trim removed 1 base at V and 0 bases at J, leaving 0 bases unmatched. The germline CDR1 and CDR2 sequences are SGHNT and YENEEA. There are 14 residues in the CDR3. CDR3 region: CASSLGTGSYEQYF. CDR3 DNA: TGTGCCAGCAGCTTAGGGACAGGCTCCTACGAGCAGTACTTC.

The rearrangement joins TRBV9 to TRBJ1-4, with D maybe TRBD1 (6 bases). Germline CDR1 is SGDLS and CDR2 is YYNGEE. The CDR3 totals 17 residues. The V end was cut by 4 bases, the J end by 4 bases, with 20 bases between. CDR3 in amino acids: CASSLGAGTTFNEKLFF. The DNA of the CDR3 is TGTGCCAGCAGCCTAGGTGCCGGGACAACTTTTAATGAAAAACTGTTTTTT.

The chain couples TRBV14 to TRBJ2-7; 7 bases match TRBD2. Trimming at V came to 6 bases and at J to 0 bases, leaving 8 bases not matched to a gene. Per the germline V gene, CDR1 is SGHDN and CDR2 is FVKESK. CDR3 length: 15 residues. The chain's CDR3 is CASSLIAGSSYEQYF. CDR3 in DNA: TGTGCCAGCAGTCTGATAGCGGGTAGCTCCTACGAGCAGTACTTC. The complete variable domain, with remaining parts taken from reference TRBV14 and TRBJ2-7, reads EAGVTQFPSHSVIEKGQTVTLRCDPISGHDNLYWYRRVMGKEIKFLLHFVKESKQDESGMPNNRFLAERTGGTYSTLKVQPAELEDSGVYFCASSLIAGSSYEQYFGPGTRLTVT.

The sample holds one count of this clone. The chain combines TRBV11-2 with TRBJ2-2; D possibly corresponds to TRBD2 (5 bases). The germline CDR1 and CDR2 sequences are SGHAT and FQNNGV. V gave up 7 bases and J gave up 2 bases, with 14 bases separating them. The CDR3 contains 15 residues. The CDR3 here is CASTPGGTNTGELFF. The DNA for the CDR3 is TGTGCCAGCACCCCAGGAGGTACTAACACCGGGGAGCTGTTTTTT.

Concerning this clone: Other DNA sequences in the same sample also yield this CDR3. The chain employs TRBV14 and TRBJ1-6; 11 bases agree with TRBD1. The length of the CDR3 is 16 residues. Germline V CDR1 and CDR2: SGHDN, FVKESK. Trimming at V came to 4 bases and at J to 10 bases, leaving 9 bases not matched to a gene. CDR3 coding DNA: TGTGCCAGCAGCCGAGGGACAGGGGGACCTCGGTCACCCCTCCACTTT. This gives the protein CASSRGTGGPRSPLHF.